The 11 T cell receptor beta chains below come from one sample, sequenced in a study of technical replicates of blood from several donors. Generated by immunoSEQ multiplex PCR, the TCRdb table keeps only in-frame clones and is missing some. The data show approximately 50,000 clones, roughly 86% seen once. Sequenced sample: PBMCs. These receptors were collected from a human donor in good health. Some clones in this sample may be carry-over from other donors' samples.

The CDR3 loop is CASSLSETQYF. Written as DNA, the CDR3 is TGTGCCAGCAGCTTGTCGGAGACCCAGTACTTC. V and J are TRBV5-8 and TRBJ2-5; no reliable D call. This CDR3 has 11 amino acids. V dropped 1 base and J dropped 5 bases, with 3 bases sitting between them. Germline lookup yields CDR1 SGHTS and CDR2 YDEGEE.

The rearrangement uses TRBV5-1 and TRBJ2-1; tentatively, D is TRBD2 (5 bases). Deletions cut 2 bases from V and 7 bases from J, with 10 bases between. The length of the CDR3 is 13 residues. Germline V CDR1 and CDR2: SGHRS, YFSETQ. This CDR3 is CASSLSGLNEQFF. DNA of the CDR3: TGCGCCAGCAGCTTATCGGGGTTAAATGAGCAGTTCTTC.

The gene calls are TRBV6-6 and TRBJ2-5; D is perhaps TRBD2 (5 bases). The CDR3 covers 12 residues. CDR1 and CDR2 from the germline V gene are MNHNY and SVGAGI (reference sequence). The ends were cut back, 4 bases at V and 4 bases at J, with 7 bases in the middle. The CDR3 sequence: CASSSDLETQYF. CDR3 nucleotides: TGTGCCAGCAGTTCGGACTTAGAGACCCAGTACTTC.

This chain links TRBV19 with TRBJ2-7, with TRBD2 as a possible D gene (5 bases). CDR3 length: 14 amino acids. Trimming removed 5 bases at V and 6 bases at J, with 17 bases between. Germline CDR1 LNHDA, CDR2 SQIVND (reference sequence). This chain's CDR3 is CASSGGSSPREQYF. The CDR3 DNA sequence: TGTGCCAGTAGTGGCGGATCTAGCCCACGCGAGCAGTACTTC. The whole variable domain, filled in from reference TRBV19 and TRBJ2-7, reads DGGITQSPKYLFRKEGQNVTLSCEQNLNHDAMYWYRQDPGQGLRLIYYSQIVNDFQKGDIAEGYSVSREKKESFPLTVTSAQKNPTAFYLCASSGGSSPREQYFGPGTRLTVT.

The genes are TRBV9 and TRBJ1-6; D possibly corresponds to TRBD1 (6 bases). The V and J ends lost 0 bases and 8 bases respectively, with 12 bases between them. Per germline, CDR1 SGDLS and CDR2 YYNGEE. The CDR3 is 15 residues long. The CDR3 is CASSVDETGYSPLHF. CDR3 bases: TGTGCCAGCAGCGTAGATGAGACAGGATATTCACCCCTCCACTTT.

This clone was counted once. The rearrangement uses TRBV6-1 and TRBJ2-7, with 8 positions matching TRBD1. CDR3 length: 15 amino acids. Losses at the gene ends were 1 base for V and 0 bases for J; bases not matched to a gene: 2. From germline, CDR1 is MNHNS and CDR2 SASEGT. CDR3 sequence: CASSEDRGSSYEQYF. The CDR3 region has the DNA TGTGCCAGCAGTGAAGACAGGGGGAGCTCCTACGAGCAGTACTTC.

The genes are TRBV10-3 and TRBJ1-1; D is possibly TRBD1 (5 bases). Germline V gene sequence: CDR1 ENHRY, CDR2 SYGVKD. The ends were cut back, 2 bases at V and 7 bases at J, with 11 bases in the middle. The CDR3 totals 13 residues. The CDR3 protein is CAISEMQGLEAFF. CDR3 DNA sequence: TGTGCCATCAGTGAGATGCAGGGCCTTGAAGCTTTCTTT.

The genes are TRBV4-3 and TRBJ1-4, with 7 bases identical to TRBD1. After removal of 4 bases from V and 6 bases from J, the junction contained 8 bases not matched to a gene. CDR1 and CDR2 (germline): LGHNA, YSLEER. CDR3 size: 15 residues. CDR3 amino acids: CASSPGTDTDEKLFF. For the CDR3, the DNA is TGCGCCAGCAGCCCGGGGACAGACACGGATGAAAAACTGTTTTTT.

The rearrangement links TRBV5-1 to TRBJ1-3; D is ambiguous. CDR3 length: 15 residues. Germline V gives CDR1 SGHRS, CDR2 YFSETQ. The ends were cut back, 1 base at V and 1 base at J, with 9 bases in the middle. The CDR3: CASSLLGISGNTIYF. CDR3 bases: TGCGCCAGCAGCTTGCTCGGGATTTCTGGAAACACCATATATTTT.

The chain links TRBV4-1 to TRBJ1-3, with TRBD1 matching 8 bases. This CDR3 has 17 residues. The germline V gene has CDR1 MGHRA and CDR2 YSYEKL. The V segment lost 4 bases and the J segment 2 bases; nucleotides outside the gene matches: 10. As DNA, the CDR3 is TGCGCCAGCAGCCCCGGACAGGGACCCACTGCTGGAAACACCATATATTTT. It translates to CASSPGQGPTAGNTIYF.

The chain links TRBV7-3 to TRBJ2-2; possible D gene TRBD1, 6 bases. Trimming removed 5 bases from V and 3 bases from J, with 10 bases in between. CDR1 and CDR2 from the germline V gene are SGHTA and FQGTGA. This CDR3 region has 14 residues. CDR3 coding DNA: TGTGCCAGCAGCAAAAACAGGGACACCGGGGAGCTGTTTTTT. Residues: CASSKNRDTGELFF.